This T cell receptor (beta chain) was sequenced in a study of radiotherapy plus CTLA-4 blockade in lung cancer. Assay: immunoSEQ multiplex PCR; the TCRdb copy retains only in-frame clones and omits some. The sample lists approximately 65,000 clones; 60% to 80% were seen once. The CDR3 is 14 amino acids. V was cut by 4 bases and J by 5 bases, with 11 bases left in between. Germline CDR1 reads SGHTA; CDR2 reads FQGNSA. Those with chemo-refractory metastatic non-small-cell lung cancer were treated with focal radiation combined with CTLA-4 blockade using ipilimumab. This sequence was found in a human donor with non-small cell lung cancer who had a complete response to radiotherapy plus ipilimumab. This chain joins TRBV7-2 and TRBJ2-2; no clear D gene. Specimen: peripheral blood, collected from a patient treated with radiotherapy plus ipilimumab. CDR3 region: CASSSFSSTGELFF. The CDR3 DNA reads TGTGCCAGCAGCTCCTTCTCTAGTACCGGGGAGCTGTTTTTT.